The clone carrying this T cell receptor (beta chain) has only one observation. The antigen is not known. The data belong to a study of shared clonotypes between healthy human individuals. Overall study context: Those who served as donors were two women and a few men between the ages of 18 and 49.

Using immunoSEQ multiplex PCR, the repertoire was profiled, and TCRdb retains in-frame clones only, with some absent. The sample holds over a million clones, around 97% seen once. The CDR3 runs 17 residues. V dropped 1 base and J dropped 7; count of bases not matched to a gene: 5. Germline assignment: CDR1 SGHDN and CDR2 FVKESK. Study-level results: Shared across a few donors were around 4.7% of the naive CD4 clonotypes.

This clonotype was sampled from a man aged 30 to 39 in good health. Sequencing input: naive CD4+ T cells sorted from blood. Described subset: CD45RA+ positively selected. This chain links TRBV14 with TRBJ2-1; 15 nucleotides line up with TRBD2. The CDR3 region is CASSQAGLAGGSNEQFF. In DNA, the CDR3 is TGTGCCAGCAGCCAAGCGGGACTAGCGGGAGGATCGAATGAGCAGTTCTTC.